This entry describes one T cell receptor beta chain. There is no known antigen for this receptor. Base qualities are not at hand, and no much larger clone is one base apart. Trimming removed 5 bases from V and 5 bases from J, leaving 15 bases between the germline ends. Inclusive of the bounding cysteine and phenylalanine, the CDR3 is 14 residues long. Only CDR3 DNA is held: 42 bases, read in frame from base 1. CDR1 and CDR2 were assigned from the germline V gene as SQVTM and ANQGSEA. In the prospective study, participants were about 18 to 95 years old, resided in approximately 25 geographic areas of the United States, and were enrolled through a virtual design. To assign participants to cohorts, the prospective study relied on clinical history that participants themselves reported in a screening survey and a study questionnaire. Recovered participants in ImmuneRACE Cohort 3 were defined as having two consecutive negative NP/OP PCR tests, clearance from a healthcare professional, or resolution of symptoms. In the prospective study, mobile phlebotomists collected whole blood, serum and a nasopharyngeal or oropharyngeal swab from each participant. Prospective study participants could optionally give additional blood draws and questionnaires over an approximately two-month period. Before DNA extraction, prospective study blood samples were shipped either frozen or at room temperature.

This record belongs to a study of blood T cell repertoires in COVID-19 (dated by TCRdb to the early 2020s). Broadly, across the study: Collaborator samples came from the United States, Italy and Spain and covered acute and convalescent phases of COVID-19. The prospective study material was composed of cDNA or gDNA derived from T cells, B-cell-depleted T cells, or PBMCs. Subjects who had been exposed to COVID-19, were actively infected with it, or had recovered from it provided the deeply sampled blood TCRbeta repertoires that made up the dataset. A freely available public database, intended as a resource for researchers studying the immune response to SARS-CoV-2, is where the repertoires were released. Samples were obtained from the ongoing ImmuneRACE study (first 160 participants) and from 1,200 or so subjects provided by 6 global collaborators. Nearly every sample came with metadata listing a de-identified subject ID, COVID-19 status, age in years and sex. Where available, HLA class I and class II types were taken from metadata supplied by the sample provider and were not determined by assay-based typing. Broad study findings and their caveats: The quantity of clinical and demographic metadata differed by source and by participant and was supplied without curation.

TCRbeta CDR3 regions were amplified from genomic DNA using the immunoSEQ Assay, a bias-controlled multiplex PCR. As for how the authors treated the data: The number of nucleated cells in each sample was estimated from the amplification of reference gene primers within the assay. To quantify the absolute abundance of each unique TCRbeta CDR3 rearrangement, sequence reads were collapsed and filtered. For each sample, productive Simpson clonality was calculated as the square root of Simpson's diversity index across productive rearrangements. TCRdb obtained this table from immuneACCESS and retained in-frame rearrangements with V and J assigned. These tables miss some clones; where compared with another copy, unresolved V genes account for less than half of the shortfall, and the remainder is unexplained. V and J calls and clone size are as listed in that table; D and trimming were resolved from the DNA. The sample contains over 250,000 clones, 70% to 90% of them found a single time. Together, the top ten hold just under 1% of the sample.

This receptor was identified in a woman aged 30 to 39 who had recovered from COVID-19. Recombination joined TRBV29-1 with TRBJ2-2, with TRBD1 perhaps the D gene, on 5 matching bases. Material for sequencing was PBMCs or T cells enriched from blood (not recorded which). The CDR3 region reads CSVLSQGTTGELFF. The nucleotide sequence is given as TGCAGCGTTTTGTCCCAGGGAACTACCGGGGAGCTGTTTTTT.